This T cell receptor (beta chain) was sequenced for a study of cytomegalovirus exposure and HLA in healthy donors (dated by TCRdb to the late 2010s). For the wider study: An earlier analysis of roughly 500 of the donors reported more than 250 Gb of sequence data and some 120 million unique TCR beta sequences from 150 million to 200 million T cells. An early release covering 550 to 650 HLA-typed donors comprised about 310 gigabases of sequencing data and about 90 million unique TCR sequences. Of the 398 genotyped donors, over 80% were placed in the genetic ancestry cluster associated with self-reported Caucasian donors. The study was designed to test whether signatures of past pathogen exposure could be identified by cataloging public T cell receptors. The study used immunosequencing to profile the T cell repertoires of 666 subjects and linked those repertoires to cytomegalovirus serostatus. In addition to the first cohort of approximately 650 subjects, a separate validation cohort of 130 or so different subjects was used. To predict cytomegalovirus infection status, the study combined high-throughput TCR immunosequencing, statistical association of individual TCRs with disease status, and machine learning. In a later analysis, previously published TCR beta repertoires from several hundred donors were re-analyzed and high-resolution HLA genotyping was added so that TCR occurrence patterns could be studied. Rather than using new phenotypic data, the later analysis identified candidate immune exposures from TCR beta sequences and from how often those sequences occurred across donors. In an earlier analysis of 587 of the donors, high-throughput TCR beta sequencing was used to judge whether each TCR beta V gene segment behaved as functional or pseudogenic. Donor age, sex, ethnicity and CMV serostatus were compiled alongside the repertoire data. A later genetic analysis used genome-wide SNP genotypes for about 65% of the 666 donors, treating that subset as a discovery cohort. All discovery cohort repertoires had been generated using a single sequencing platform. Both class I and class II loci were covered by HLA typing, at four-digit resolution. Typing coverage differed by locus: A, B, C, DRB1 and DQB1 were typed in roughly 620-640 donors, DQA1 in about 560, DPA1 in around 600, and DPB1 in roughly 450. About five DR-DQ haplotypes were treated as single units for association and clustering because of strong linkage in the cohort. Among some 410 genotyped donors of the cohort, an average of approximately 200,000 unique TCR beta nucleotide sequences was sequenced per donor, of which about 19% were non-productive. The paper as a whole reports these results and caveats: In a later analysis, HLA-associated TCR beta chains showed more clonal expansion and lower generation probabilities than non-associated chains that were equally common. Several of the top co-occurrence clusters appeared to be linked to parvovirus B19, influenza, CMV and Epstein-Barr virus, according to a later analysis. For the cohort, immune exposure information was limited to CMV serostatus. In vitro tests confirmed that a few of the cytomegalovirus-associated TCR beta chains recognize cytomegalovirus antigens. In an earlier analysis of around 500 of the donors, most TCR beta V segments appeared in productive rearrangements about 87% or about 30% of the time, broadly matching IMGT annotations. A cluster of highly shared sequence variants was judged likely to be a technical artifact of the sequencing pipeline. Because counts were too low, 15 to 20 rarely observed V segments, including chromosome 9 orphons, were excluded from the earlier analysis of about 500 of the donors. Most CMV-associated TCR beta chains appeared to be HLA-restricted in a later analysis, and the HLA associations seemed to be driven largely by CMV exposure. Assigning TCR associations to individual alleles was difficult when HLA alleles, especially DR and DQ, strongly co-occurred. Correlated functional status among segregating V segments might reflect linkage disequilibrium, but an unknown experimental factor could not be ruled out. A further reported finding was that TCR beta sequences accurately predicted the HLA-A and HLA-B alleles for most subjects in the first cohort. A later analysis associated about 18,000 TCR beta sequences with specific HLA alleles at a false discovery rate of 0.05. The study gave a list of over 150 TCR beta chains associated with cytomegalovirus. In a later analysis, the rate of TCR association differed among HLA loci, with DRB1 alleles having the most associated TCRs and HLA-C alleles having the fewest. In this cohort, only TCR beta chains were sequenced, and detectable features were limited by the absence of alpha or paired-chain data. Because the 87-base-pair reads could not distinguish some IMGT-functional V segments, including TRBV6-2 and TRBV6-3, those segments were excluded. Presence/absence analyses assumed roughly uniform sequencing depth across donors, an assumption that may not hold. According to a later genetic analysis, donors in an Asian-associated ancestry cluster had fewer N-insertions in productive TCRs than the approximately 710-donor mean. According to the authors, the approach could potentially be generalized to other disease states and immunological phenotypes. Cytomegalovirus status was reported to be diagnosed by the classifier with high specificity and sensitivity in both the original and validation cohorts. HLA typing was unavailable for some donors at each locus, so association tests used only the typed subset. An association between a missense DCLRE1C variant and V-gene and J-gene trimming of TCR beta chains was found in a later genetic analysis and replicated in an independent cohort. Most TCR sequences were observed very rarely across donors, whereas some public TCRs were present in many individuals.

The CDR3, cysteine through phenylalanine, is 15 amino acids long. The entry retains the CDR3 DNA only, 45 bases that are in frame from base 1. V is cut by 8 bases and J by 1 base, and the space between the germline ends is 18 bases. The germline V gene sets CDR1 to MDHEN and CDR2 to SYDVKM. The cohort was made up of about 670 healthy bone marrow donors. At the time of sampling, all cohort members were nominally healthy, though unrecorded immune exposures were likely present. The donor was CMV seropositive and was included in the group of 250 to 350 seropositive cohort members. A peripheral blood sample was collected from each donor, and TCR beta sequencing was performed on peripheral blood mononuclear cells. Genomic DNA was extracted from the blood cell samples with the Qiagen DNeasy Blood Extraction Kit. On this clone itself: The target of this receptor is not known. No base-level quality is on record; no much larger clone is a single base apart.

Library preparation employed the immunoSEQ multiplex PCR assay. The multiplex PCR relied on a mix of 60 forward primers for TCR Vbeta segments and 13 reverse primers for TCR Jbeta segments. Amplification of the CDR3 region of rearranged TCR beta genes was performed with a multiplex PCR assay on genomic DNA. Amplified TCR beta libraries were sequenced as 87-base-pair reads on the Illumina HiSeq System. Per the original workflow: A later analysis tallied about 77 million unique TCR beta chains across the 650 to 750 repertoires, and about 12 million of those chains were shared by two or more donors. Raw reads were error-corrected and collapsed into unique sequences with a nearest-neighbor algorithm that merged closely related sequences to remove PCR and sequencing errors. To assign V, D and J gene segments, CDR3 sequences were aligned to IMGT reference sequences. For a sequence to be retained, at least a six-nucleotide match to both a V gene segment and a J gene segment was required. Rearrangements were classified as productive when the CDR3 lacked stop codons and remained in frame with V and J, and all other rearrangements were classified as non-productive. CDR3 was defined according to IMGT convention as the region running from the second conserved V-encoded cysteine to the conserved J-encoded phenylalanine. In an earlier analysis of approximately 590 of the donors, sequences lacking an unambiguous match to a single V gene segment were excluded. An earlier analysis of a few hundred of the donors called V segments functional above 56.7% productive rearrangements and segregating when the between-donor standard deviation exceeded 5%. A statistical classification framework was built to diagnose cytomegalovirus status from the catalog of TCR beta chain sequences. V and J gene assignment, in a later analysis, came from comparing TCR nucleotide sequences with IMGT/GENE-DB human TR gene sequences. In a later analysis, CDR3 sequences and most-parsimonious VDJ recombination scenarios were assigned using the TCRdist pipeline. A later analysis defined each TCR beta chain by its CDR3 amino acid sequence plus V-gene family, and excluded reads lacking a unique V-gene family. As a way to deal with suspected cross-contamination and a sequencing artifact, a later analysis dropped approximately 590 nucleotide sequences that were highly shared and had low generation probability. A later analysis calculated a clonal expansion index for each public chain from normalized within-repertoire ranks of inferred template counts. In a later analysis, generation probabilities were computed with a VDJ recombination model fitted to out-of-frame rearrangements, and the resulting probabilities were checked against IGoR. In a later analysis, TCR-TCR, TCR-HLA and TCR-CMV co-occurrence was scored with hypergeometric tests, and a repertoire-size bias correction was applied to TCR pairs. In a later analysis, false discovery rates were estimated by permuting HLA or CMV assignments 20 times. In a later analysis, co-occurring TCRs were grouped using DBSCAN, with TCRdist sequence similarity added in when clustering inside HLA-allele-positive subsets. For co-occurrence clustering, repertoires with fewer than 30,000 or more than 120,000 public chains were excluded, along with about five repertoires with anomalous nucleotide sharing. Not all clones reach the TCRdb copy of this immuneACCESS table, which keeps in-frame sequences only. Checked studies attribute under half of the gap to unresolved V genes and leave the rest unexplained. V and J calls plus clone size are reproduced from that table; the DNA served to infer D and trimming. Recorded for this sample are approximately 190,000 clones; approximately 78% of them occurred a single time. Approximately 6.5% of the sample lies in the top ten.

The receptor was derived from a woman aged 50 to 60 in good health and CMV-seropositive. The chain joins TRBV28 to TRBJ2-7; matching of 6 bases hints at TRBD2 as the D gene. The sequenced sample consisted of PBMCs. This receptor carries the CDR3 CASRNAGSPSYEQYF. Read as DNA, the sequence is TGTGCCAGCCGTAATGCGGGGAGCCCATCCTACGAGCAGTACTTC.